The 22 T cell receptor beta chains reported below all come from one sample, sequenced in a study of graft-versus-host responses after intestinal transplantation. These receptors are not linked to any known antigen. Generated by immunoSEQ multiplex PCR, the TCRdb table keeps only in-frame clones and is missing some. Among about 130,000 clones listed, about nine tenths were seen once. Specimen: unstimulated CD4+ T cells sorted from spleen or lymph node cells, collected before intestinal transplant. These receptors were obtained from a human donor who received an intestinal transplant.

The chain combines TRBV7-2 with TRBJ1-1; no firm D call. Germline V lookup: CDR1 SGHTA, CDR2 FQGNSA. CDR3 length equals 14 residues. V lost 2 bases, J lost 3 bases, and 10 bases lay in between. CDR3 nucleotides: TGTGCCAGCAGCTTAAAATCATCGGACACTGAAGCTTTCTTT. Protein sequence: CASSLKSSDTEAFF.

The chain combines TRBV9 with TRBJ2-1; D perhaps matches TRBD2 (6 bases). This CDR3 comprises 15 residues. V gave up 4 bases and J gave up 0 bases, with 11 bases separating them. Germline V gene data show CDR1 as SGDLS and CDR2 as YYNGEE. The CDR3, as DNA: TGTGCCAGCAGCCTTAGCGGTGACTCCTACAATGAGCAGTTCTTC. This encodes CASSLSGDSYNEQFF.

This chain joins TRBV13 and TRBJ2-3; no firm D call. V gave up 6 bases and J gave up 0 bases, with 13 bases separating them. The CDR3 spans 15 residues. Germline V lookup: CDR1 PRHDT, CDR2 FYEKMQ (reference sequence). DNA for the CDR3: TGTGCCAGCAGTATCGGCTCCGGCAGCACAGATACGCAGTATTTT. Its protein is CASSIGSGSTDTQYF.

The DNA of the CDR3 is TGCGCCAGCAGCCAACCCATCCCAATGGTGACGCCGGAAGATTACATGAACACTGAAGCTTTCTTT. Translation: CASSQPIPMVTPEDYMNTEAFF. The chain links TRBV4-3 to TRBJ1-1, with D unclear. The CDR3 contains 22 residues. Deletions cut 2 bases from V and 0 bases from J, with 31 bases between. Germline-derived CDR1 and CDR2 are LGHNA and YSLEER.

The V and J genes are TRBV29-1 and TRBJ2-3; TRBD2 aligns across 7 bases. The CDR3 runs 14 residues. CDR1 SQVTM and CDR2 ANQGSEA come from the germline V gene. V trimming: 2 bases; J trimming: 1 base; junction bases outside the gene matches: 3. CDR3 protein: CSVESGIGTDTQYF. The CDR3 DNA reads as TGCAGCGTTGAAAGCGGGATTGGCACAGATACGCAGTATTTT.

The chain recombines TRBV28 with TRBJ2-2; 10 bases line up with TRBD2. Germline V gene data show CDR1 as MDHEN and CDR2 as SYDVKM. There are 14 residues in the CDR3. The junction had 3 bases not matched to a gene; V was cut back by 5 bases and J by 6 bases. The CDR3: CASSGTSESGELFF. The CDR3 bases are TGTGCCAGCAGTGGGACTAGCGAGTCCGGGGAGCTGTTTTTT.

The chain has TRBV2 and TRBJ2-7; no definite D call. CDR1 and CDR2 (germline): SNHLY, FYNNEI. CDR3 length: 11 residues. Trimming stripped 7 bases from V and 4 bases from J, with 8 bases between. The CDR3 bases are TGTGCCAGCATTGGGATTTACGAGCAGTACTTC. Encoded protein: CASIGIYEQYF.

The J gene is TRBJ1-4, the V gene TRBV6-1, with no clear D. Trimming removed 3 bases from V and 8 bases from J, with 16 bases in between. The CDR3 has 15 residues. Germline-derived CDR1 and CDR2 are MNHNS and SASEGT. As DNA, the CDR3 is TGTGCCAGCAGTGAGCTCTTGGGGTTGCGGGAAAAACTGTTTTTT. Its protein product is CASSELLGLREKLFF.

The V and J genes are TRBV28 and TRBJ2-1; perhaps TRBD2 as D (6 bases). Germline values: CDR1 MDHEN, CDR2 SYDVKM. The CDR3 has 14 amino acids. The V and J ends lost 7 bases and 6 bases respectively, with 16 bases between them. CDR3 sequence: CASTRELAGNEQFF. CDR3 coding DNA: TGTGCCAGCACCCGGGAACTAGCCGGCAATGAGCAGTTCTTC.

The chain combines TRBV7-2 with TRBJ1-5; TRBD1 matches at 8 bases. The junction had 14 bases not matched to a gene; V was cut back by 5 bases and J by 11 bases. The length of the CDR3 is 15 residues. Germline lookup yields CDR1 SGHTA and CDR2 FQGNSA. In DNA, the CDR3 is TGTGCCAGCAGCCAGGGGGGAGACAGGGGATATTCCCAGCATTTT. It is translated as CASSQGGDRGYSQHF.

V is TRBV5-1 and J is TRBJ1-5; D unclear. This CDR3 has 14 amino acids. The V gene lost 0 bases and the J gene lost 2 bases, with 6 bases spanning the gap. Germline-derived CDR1 and CDR2 are SGHRS and YFSETQ. The CDR3 is CASSLGEGNQPQHF. The CDR3 DNA sequence: TGCGCCAGCAGCTTGGGGGAGGGCAATCAGCCCCAGCATTTT.

The chain joins TRBV5-1 to TRBJ2-1; 9 nucleotides line up with TRBD1. The V gene's germline CDR1 is SGHRS and CDR2 YFSETQ. The CDR3 has 16 residues. Trimming at V came to 0 bases and at J to 5 bases, leaving 6 bases not matched to a gene. CDR3 DNA sequence: TGCGCCAGCAGCTTGGAGGGACAGGGAATCAACAATGAGCAGTTCTTC. It specifies CASSLEGQGINNEQFF.

The chain carries TRBV29-1 and TRBJ1-1, with a possible D match to TRBD1 (5 bases). Trimming removed 7 bases from V and 1 base from J, with 13 bases in between. This CDR3 comprises 13 residues. Per germline, CDR1 SQVTM and CDR2 ANQGSEA. The DNA for the CDR3 is TGCAGCGGGGGCCCTTCCGCGAACACTGAAGCTTTCTTT. Its translation: CSGGPSANTEAFF.

This rearrangement joins TRBV6-7 to TRBJ1-6; 7 bases are a match to TRBD1. TRBV6-7 counts as an open reading frame of uncertain function. The V segment lost 10 bases and the J segment 7 bases; nucleotides outside the gene matches: 22. This CDR3 contains 18 residues. The CDR3 DNA reads as TGTGCCACTTCGCGGAGGCCCAGGGGGGGGCTCTGGAATTCACCCCTCCACTTT. This encodes CATSRRPRGGLWNSPLHF.

This chain uses TRBV19 with TRBJ2-1; 10 bases agree with TRBD2. Germline CDR1 LNHDA, CDR2 SQIVND (reference sequence). J was trimmed by 7 bases and V by 3 bases; bases with no gene match: 6. CDR3 length: 15 residues. Written as DNA, the CDR3 is TGTGCCAGTAGTATCCCAGCGGGAGGGGAGAATGAGCAGTTCTTC. This translates into CASSIPAGGENEQFF.

This rearrangement joins TRBV5-1 to TRBJ1-6, with TRBD1 matching 8 bases. Trimming took 7 bases from V and 9 from J; bases not matched to a gene: 6. Per germline, CDR1 SGHRS and CDR2 YFSETQ. This CDR3 has 13 amino acids. The CDR3 DNA sequence: TGCGCCAGCGGGTTACAGGGGGGTTCACCCCTCCACTTT. This translates into CASGLQGGSPLHF.

This clone was picked up one time. V gene TRBV5-1 combines with J gene TRBJ2-2; no definite D call. Germline assignment: CDR1 SGHRS and CDR2 YFSETQ. V gave up 1 base and J gave up 6 bases, with 10 bases separating them. This CDR3 spans 14 amino acids. The CDR3: CASSLRGGSGELFF. CDR3 bases: TGCGCCAGCAGCTTGCGCGGCGGATCCGGGGAGCTGTTTTTT.

This rearrangement joins TRBV27 to TRBJ2-1, with no clear D. There are 11 residues in the CDR3. Trimming cost V 6 bases and J 6 bases, with 6 bases left between them. Germline V CDR1 and CDR2: MNHEY, SMNVEV (reference sequence). The CDR3 DNA reads as TGTGCCAGCAGCCAATCCAATGAGCAGTTCTTC. Protein sequence: CASSQSNEQFF.

This rearrangement joins TRBV10-3 to TRBJ2-3; possible D gene TRBD2, 6 bases. Germline CDR1 and CDR2: ENHRY and SYGVKD. This CDR3 region has 16 residues. Between the trimmed V and J ends, which lost 2 bases and 2 bases, there was a span of 14 bases. The CDR3 nucleotides read TGTGCCATCAGTGAGATTGGGCTAGCGCTCACAGATACGCAGTATTTT. This translates into CAISEIGLALTDTQYF.

The CDR3 is CASSGNYEQYF. The CDR3 DNA is TGCGCCAGCAGCGGTAACTACGAGCAGTACTTC. V gene TRBV5-1 combines with J gene TRBJ2-7; D gene uncertain. Trimming pared 4 bases from V and 3 bases from J, leaving 5 bases between. The length of the CDR3 is 11 residues. The germline V gene encodes CDR1 SGHRS and CDR2 YFSETQ.

V is TRBV19 and J is TRBJ1-1; 7 bases map to TRBD1. CDR3 size: 12 residues. V lost 8 bases, J lost 3 bases, and 3 bases stayed unmatched. The germline CDR1 and CDR2 sequences are LNHDA and SQIVND (reference sequence). The CDR3: CASRDSYTEAFF. As DNA, the CDR3 is TGTGCCAGTCGGGACAGTTACACTGAAGCTTTCTTT.

The gene calls are TRBV4-3 and TRBJ2-1; perhaps TRBD1 as D (6 bases). Germline CDR1 reads LGHNA; CDR2 reads YSLEER. CDR3 length: 15 amino acids. The V end lost 3 bases, the J end lost 2 bases, and 11 bases lay between the germline ends. The CDR3 bases are TGCGCCAGCAGCCACCAGACAGGAACCTACAATGAGCAGTTCTTC. Its translation: CASSHQTGTYNEQFF.